These 30 T cell receptor beta chains originate from one sample sequenced in a study of T cells in tumors after PD-1 blockade. Sequenced by immunoSEQ multiplex PCR; TCRdb stores in-frame clones only, minus some. The sample shows some 9,300 clones, 50% to 70% of them seen only once. The input for sequencing was tumor tissue, taken after anti-PD-1 treatment. These receptors all come from a human donor with basal cell carcinoma.

A few counts support this clone. The chain uses TRBV24-1 and TRBJ2-6, with 7 bases lining up with TRBD1. This CDR3 has 18 amino acids. The germline V gene has CDR1 KGHDR and CDR2 SFDVKD. Trimming removed 4 bases from V and 0 bases from J; junction bases left unmatched: 8. The CDR3 nucleotides are TGTGCCACCAGTGAGTCGCCGGGACAGTACTCTGGGGCCAACGTCCTGACTTTC. Protein sequence: CATSESPGQYSGANVLTF.

The chain has TRBV6-2 or TRBV6-3 and TRBJ1-5, with 8 bases fitting TRBD1. The germline gives CDR1 MNHEY, CDR2 SVGEGT. V lost 4 bases, J lost 9 bases, and 11 bases stayed unmatched. This CDR3 region has 15 residues. The CDR3 loop is CASSWGTGGEWPQHF. CDR3 coding DNA: TGTGCCAGCAGTTGGGGCACAGGGGGGGAATGGCCCCAGCATTTT.

This clone appeared a few times. This chain links TRBV7-8 with TRBJ2-7; D perhaps matches TRBD1 (5 bases). Trimming left V 3 bases short and J 6 bases short, with 9 bases between. Germline CDR1 is SGHVS and CDR2 is FQNEAQ. The CDR3 totals 12 residues. CDR3 region: CASSFRRAEQYF. In DNA, the CDR3 is TGTGCCAGCAGCTTTCGCAGGGCCGAGCAGTACTTC.

The chain links TRBV19 to TRBJ1-3, with D uncertain. With 5 bases removed from V and 0 bases from J, the gap between germline ends came to 11 bases. The CDR3 covers 15 residues. Germline loops: CDR1 LNHDA, CDR2 SQIVND (reference sequence). The CDR3 region has the DNA TGTGCCAGTAGTTTACAGCTATCCTCTGGAAACACCATATATTTT. It codes for CASSLQLSSGNTIYF.

The J gene is TRBJ2-3, the V gene TRBV7-3; D is possibly TRBD2 (5 bases). V lost 0 bases, J lost 11 bases, and 9 bases lay in between. The CDR3 runs 12 residues. The germline gives CDR1 SGHTA, CDR2 FQGTGA. The CDR3 sequence: CASSLTGVGQYF. For the CDR3, the DNA is TGTGCCAGCAGCTTAACGGGAGTGGGGCAGTATTTT. Supplemented by reference TRBV7-3 and TRBJ2-3, the full variable domain reads GAGVSQTPSNKVTEKGKYVELRCDPISGHTALYWYRQSLGQGPEFLIYFQGTGAADDSGLPNDRFFAVRPEGSVSTLKIQRTERGDSAVYLCASSLTGVGQYFGPGTRLTVL.

The chain has TRBV6-1 and TRBJ1-4; D is unresolved. This CDR3 has 15 amino acids. CDR1 and CDR2 (germline): MNHNS, SASEGT. The V end lost 0 bases, the J end lost 5 bases, and 10 bases lay between the germline ends. The CDR3: CASSEATGWNEKLFF. DNA for the CDR3: TGTGCCAGCAGTGAAGCAACGGGGTGGAATGAAAAACTGTTTTTT.

V usage is TRBV5-6 and J usage is TRBJ2-2; D is unclear. V dropped 1 base and J dropped 3 bases, with 7 bases sitting between them. The CDR3 is made up of 14 amino acids. Germline CDR1 is SGHDT and CDR2 is YYEEEE. The CDR3 DNA is TGTGCCAGCAGCTTGATAGGCTACACCGGGGAGCTGTTTTTT. This translates into CASSLIGYTGELFF. Combining the CDR3 with reference TRBV5-6 and TRBJ2-2 gives the whole variable domain DAGVTQSPTHLIKTRGQQVTLRCSPKSGHDTVSWYQQALGQGPQFIFQYYEEEERQRGNFPDRFSGHQFPNYSSELNVNALLLGDSALYLCASSLIGYTGELFFGEGSRLTVL.

CDR3 residues: CASSLTGPSYNSPLHF. The DNA of the CDR3 is TGTGCCAGCAGCTTAACGGGACCGAGCTATAATTCACCCCTCCACTTT. The J gene is TRBJ1-6, the V gene TRBV7-9, with D perhaps TRBD1 (5 bases). Germline-derived CDR1 and CDR2 are SEHNR and FQNEAQ (reference sequence). The length of the CDR3 is 16 residues. The V end was cut by 2 bases, the J end by 3 bases, with 11 bases between.

V usage is TRBV6-5 and J usage is TRBJ2-2; 7 positions agree with TRBD1. Germline CDR1 is MNHEY and CDR2 is SVGAGI. J was trimmed by 3 bases and V by 9 bases; bases with no gene match: 7. The CDR3 loop spans 14 amino acids. Here the CDR3 DNA reads TGTGCCAGTAAGGCGCAGGGGGACACCGGGGAGCTGTTTTTT. Protein product: CASKAQGDTGELFF.

J is TRBJ1-2 and V is TRBV6-2 or TRBV6-3; D is undetermined. CDR3 length: 13 residues. The V and J ends lost 4 bases and 3 bases respectively, with 9 bases between them. The germline V gene encodes CDR1 MNHEY and CDR2 SVGEGT. CDR3 loop: CASSSDGYYGYTF. For the CDR3, the DNA is TGTGCCAGCAGTTCCGACGGGTACTATGGCTACACCTTC.

Comment on this clone: At one boundary the junction diverges from the germline segment, which might be a read error. This chain connects TRBV3-1 (or the pseudogene TRBV3-2) to TRBJ2-7; 7 nucleotides line up with TRBD2. The germline V gene has CDR1 LGHDT and CDR2 YNNKEL (reference sequence). This CDR3 is built from 11 residues. CDR3 residues: CASGSTAGLEF. CDR3 DNA sequence: TGTGCCAGCGGTAGTACAGCGGGGCTTGAGTTC.

The V call is TRBV9, the J call TRBJ2-1; TRBD2 agrees at 9 bases. Germline V lookup: CDR1 SGDLS, CDR2 YYNGEE. Trimming removed 6 bases from V and 0 bases from J; junction bases left unmatched: 4. The CDR3 covers 15 residues. The DNA of the CDR3 is TGTGCCAGCACTAGAGCGGGGGGCTCCTACAATGAGCAGTTCTTC. This gives the protein CASTRAGGSYNEQFF.

The chain employs TRBV2 and TRBJ2-1; D gene ambiguous. Trimming stripped 1 base from V and 6 bases from J, with 7 bases between. This CDR3 spans 13 amino acids. Germline V gives CDR1 SNHLY, CDR2 FYNNEI. CDR3 in amino acids: CASSEEGINEQFF. The CDR3 nucleotides read TGTGCCAGCAGTGAAGAAGGTATCAATGAGCAGTTCTTC.

DNA for the CDR3: TGTGCCAGCAGCTTGGAACAGTCCACCGGGGAGCTGTTTTTT. It specifies CASSLEQSTGELFF. J is TRBJ2-2 and V is TRBV5-4; D is unclear. Trimming took 0 bases from V and 4 from J, leaving 7 bases between them. The CDR3 sequence is 14 residues long. CDR1 SGHNT and CDR2 YYREEE come from the germline V gene (reference sequence). Full variable domain (outside the CDR3, taken from reference TRBV5-4 and TRBJ2-2): ETGVTQSPTHLIKTRGQQVTLRCSSQSGHNTVSWYQQALGQGPQFIFQYYREEENGRGNFPPRFSGLQFPNYSSELNVNALELDDSALYLCASSLEQSTGELFFGEGSRLTVL.

V is TRBV2 and J is TRBJ1-4, with D hard to call. V was shortened by 2 bases and J by 0 bases, with 7 bases between the two germline ends. This CDR3 is built from 15 residues. Germline CDR1 SNHLY, CDR2 FYNNEI. Here the CDR3 DNA reads TGTGCCAGCAGTGAACTGACGTCAACTAATGAAAAACTGTTTTTT. Translating it yields CASSELTSTNEKLFF.

The V and J genes are TRBV19 and TRBJ1-1; 7 positions agree with TRBD1. This CDR3 contains 15 residues. V was pared by 8 bases and J by 0 bases, with 9 bases of the junction left unmatched. Germline V gene lookup returns CDR1 LNHDA and CDR2 SQIVND (reference sequence). In nucleotides, the CDR3 is TGTGCCAGTTCCAGGGGGACCGCCATGAACACTGAAGCTTTCTTT. Residues: CASSRGTAMNTEAFF.

The V call is TRBV29-1, the J call TRBJ1-1; D is uncertain. The germline V gene encodes CDR1 SQVTM and CDR2 ANQGSEA. Trimming shortened V by 7 bases and J by 4 bases, and 16 bases separated the two germline ends. CDR3 size: 13 residues. The CDR3: CSAAHGGGTEAFF. The DNA for the CDR3 is TGCAGCGCTGCACATGGAGGTGGCACTGAAGCTTTCTTT.

V gene TRBV4-1 combines with J gene TRBJ2-5, with D possibly matching TRBD2 (5 bases). The V end lost 0 bases, the J end lost 1 base, and 9 bases lay between the germline ends. In germline, CDR1 is MGHRA, CDR2 YSYEKL. The CDR3 runs 15 residues. This CDR3 is CASSQDLRAQETQYF. In DNA form, the CDR3 reads TGCGCCAGCAGCCAAGATCTGAGGGCCCAAGAGACCCAGTACTTC.

The chain recombines TRBV9 with TRBJ1-2; D unresolved. Germline V CDR1 and CDR2: SGDLS, YYNGEE. This CDR3 spans 13 amino acids. Trimming took off 0 bases at V and 4 bases at J, with 7 bases between the two ends. CDR3 coding DNA: TGTGCCAGCAGCGTAGAAGGCACCTATGGCTACACCTTC. The encoded protein is CASSVEGTYGYTF.

On this clone: The DNA is omitted, as the CDR3 cannot be located on it reliably, and the CDR3 follows TCRdb's listing. The rearrangement links TRBV29-1 to TRBJ1-2; the table's D call TRBD1 went unverified against the DNA. The CDR3 contains 10 residues when both ends are counted. Per the germline V gene, CDR1 is SQVTM and CDR2 is ANQGSEA. CDR3 sequence reads: CSVGQGSGTF.

CDR3 nucleotides: TGTGCCAGCAGCGTGGACACGGGGAGGCACGAGCAGTACTTC. Its translation is CASSVDTGRHEQYF. The rearrangement links TRBV9 to TRBJ2-7; the D gene is possibly TRBD2 (6 bases). Germline V gene sequence: CDR1 SGDLS, CDR2 YYNGEE. V lost 2 bases to trimming and J lost 5 bases, with 14 bases between them. The CDR3 spans 14 residues. Supplemented by reference TRBV9 and TRBJ2-7, the full variable domain reads DSGVTQTPKHLITATGQRVTLRCSPRSGDLSVYWYQQSLDQGLQFLIQYYNGEERAKGNILERFSAQQFPDLHSELNLSSLELGDSALYFCASSVDTGRHEQYFGPGTRLTVT.

The CDR3 DNA reads TGTGCCAGCAGTTCCGACATGGGTATGGATGAGCAGTTCTTC. Protein: CASSSDMGMDEQFF. This chain joins TRBV27 and TRBJ2-1; D is ambiguous. The ends were cut back, 4 bases at V and 8 bases at J, with 15 bases in the middle. Germline CDR1 is MNHEY and CDR2 is SMNVEV (reference sequence). This CDR3 contains 14 residues.

This clone has only a few counts. The chain combines TRBV19 with TRBJ1-1; 7 nucleotides align to TRBD1. From germline, CDR1 is LNHDA and CDR2 SQIVND (reference sequence). The CDR3 length is 14 residues. V lost 2 bases, J lost 5 bases, and 5 bases stayed unmatched. The CDR3 protein is CASSITGAGTEAFF. The CDR3 nucleotides read TGTGCCAGTAGTATAACAGGGGCAGGGACTGAAGCTTTCTTT.

This clone was recorded once. The gene calls are TRBV28 and TRBJ1-4; TRBD1 agrees at 12 bases. The CDR3 is 15 amino acids. V was pared by 6 bases and J by 7 bases, with 6 bases of the junction left unmatched. From germline, CDR1 is MDHEN and CDR2 SYDVKM. The CDR3 nucleotides are TGTGCCAGCAGGGGACAGGGGGCCGGGGGTGAAAAACTGTTTTTT. This translates into CASRGQGAGGEKLFF.

This sequence joins TRBV11-1 and TRBJ2-6; D uncertain. This CDR3 is built from 15 residues. Germline lookup yields CDR1 SGHAT and CDR2 FQDESV (reference sequence). With 4 bases removed from V and 0 bases from J, the gap between germline ends came to 7 bases. CDR3 loop: CASSSLPSGANVLTF. The CDR3 DNA sequence: TGTGCCAGCAGCTCGCTTCCCTCTGGGGCCAACGTCCTGACTTTC.

This clone was seen only a few times. This chain joins TRBV19 and TRBJ2-2; tentatively, D is TRBD1 or TRBD2 (5 bases each). Trimming took 6 bases from V and 6 from J, leaving 11 bases between them. Looked up from germline, CDR1 is LNHDA and CDR2 is SQIVND (reference sequence). This CDR3 is built from 13 residues. The CDR3 DNA reads TGTGCCAGTAGAGGACCGGGGCCCGGGGAGCTGTTTTTT. Protein product: CASRGPGPGELFF.

This sequence joins TRBV19 and TRBJ2-4; D is perhaps TRBD2 (5 bases). The CDR3 is 16 amino acids. Looked up from germline, CDR1 is LNHDA and CDR2 is SQIVND (reference sequence). Trimming shortened V by 4 bases and J by 0 bases, and 13 bases separated the two germline ends. The CDR3 DNA follows: TGTGCCAGTAGTACCGGACTGCTTCTAGCCAAAAACATTCAGTACTTC. This sequence encodes CASSTGLLLAKNIQYF.

The chain combines TRBV19 with TRBJ1-1, with D unclear. Trimming removed 3 bases at V and 3 bases at J, with 11 bases between. Germline values: CDR1 LNHDA, CDR2 SQIVND (reference sequence). This CDR3 is built from 14 residues. CDR3 amino acids: CASSIRGRHTEAFF. The CDR3 bases are TGTGCCAGTAGTATCCGTGGGCGGCACACTGAAGCTTTCTTT.

The chain uses TRBV7-9 and TRBJ1-5; D uncertain. V dropped 0 bases and J dropped 5 bases, with 8 bases sitting between them. The CDR3 runs to 14 residues. Per the germline V gene, CDR1 is SEHNR and CDR2 is FQNEAQ (reference sequence). CDR3 nucleotides: TGTGCCAGCAGCTTAGCGCTGGGTGATCAGCCCCAGCATTTT. Its translation: CASSLALGDQPQHF. Together with reference TRBV7-9 and TRBJ1-5, the CDR3 gives the full variable domain: DTGVSQNPRHKITKRGQNVTFRCDPISEHNRLYWYRQTLGQGPEFLTYFQNEAQLEKSRLLSDRFSAERPKGSFSTLEIQRTEQGDSAMYLCASSLALGDQPQHFGDGTRLSIL.

The chain employs TRBV2 and TRBJ1-5, with TRBD1 matching 7 bases. The V and J ends lost 7 bases and 4 bases, in that order; junction bases with no gene match: 10. CDR3 length: 15 residues. CDR1 and CDR2 (germline): SNHLY, FYNNEI. The CDR3 loop reads CASNIRGLGNQPQHF. CDR3 bases: TGTGCCAGCAACATTAGGGGGCTTGGGAATCAGCCCCAGCATTTT.